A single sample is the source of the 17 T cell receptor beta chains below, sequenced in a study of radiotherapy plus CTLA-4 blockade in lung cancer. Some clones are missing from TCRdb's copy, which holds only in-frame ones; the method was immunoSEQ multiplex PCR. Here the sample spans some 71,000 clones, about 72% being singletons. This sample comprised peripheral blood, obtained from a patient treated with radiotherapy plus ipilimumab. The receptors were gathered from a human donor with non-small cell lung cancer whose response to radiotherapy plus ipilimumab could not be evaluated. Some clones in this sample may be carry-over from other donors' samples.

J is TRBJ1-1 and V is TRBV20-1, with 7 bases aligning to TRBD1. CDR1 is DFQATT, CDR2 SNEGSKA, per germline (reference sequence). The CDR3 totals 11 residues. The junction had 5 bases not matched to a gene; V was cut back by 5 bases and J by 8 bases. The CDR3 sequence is CSAPMTGEAFF. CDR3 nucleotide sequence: TGCAGTGCTCCGATGACAGGGGAAGCTTTCTTT.

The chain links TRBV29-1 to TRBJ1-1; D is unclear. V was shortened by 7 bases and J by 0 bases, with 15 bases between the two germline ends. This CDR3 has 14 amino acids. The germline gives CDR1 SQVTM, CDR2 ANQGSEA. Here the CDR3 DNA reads TGCAGCGCCCGAGGCGGTTTAATGAACACTGAAGCTTTCTTT. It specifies CSARGGLMNTEAFF.

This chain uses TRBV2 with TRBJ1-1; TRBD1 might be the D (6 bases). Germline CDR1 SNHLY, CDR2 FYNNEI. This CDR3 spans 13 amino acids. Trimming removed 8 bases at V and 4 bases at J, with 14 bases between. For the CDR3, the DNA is TGTGCCAGCGCCACACAGGGTACCACTGAAGCTTTCTTT. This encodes CASATQGTTEAFF.

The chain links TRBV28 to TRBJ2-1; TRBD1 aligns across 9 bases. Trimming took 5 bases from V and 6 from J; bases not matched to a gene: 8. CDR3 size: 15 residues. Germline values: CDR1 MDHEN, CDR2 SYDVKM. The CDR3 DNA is TGTGCCAGCAGTCACGCGGGGACAGGGTCCAATGAGCAGTTCTTC. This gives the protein CASSHAGTGSNEQFF.

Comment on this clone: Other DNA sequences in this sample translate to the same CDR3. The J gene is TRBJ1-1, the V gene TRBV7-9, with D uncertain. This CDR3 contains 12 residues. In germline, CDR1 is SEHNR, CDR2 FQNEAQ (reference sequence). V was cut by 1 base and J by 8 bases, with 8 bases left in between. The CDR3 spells CASSLVSSEAFF. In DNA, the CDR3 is TGTGCCAGCAGCTTAGTTTCGAGCGAAGCTTTCTTT.

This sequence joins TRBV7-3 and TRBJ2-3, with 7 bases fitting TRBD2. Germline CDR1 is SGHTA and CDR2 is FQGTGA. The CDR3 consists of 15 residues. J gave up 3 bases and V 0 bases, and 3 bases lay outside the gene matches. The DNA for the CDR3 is TGTGCCAGCAGCTTAACAGTGCGGGGGACAGATACGCAGTATTTT. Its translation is CASSLTVRGTDTQYF.

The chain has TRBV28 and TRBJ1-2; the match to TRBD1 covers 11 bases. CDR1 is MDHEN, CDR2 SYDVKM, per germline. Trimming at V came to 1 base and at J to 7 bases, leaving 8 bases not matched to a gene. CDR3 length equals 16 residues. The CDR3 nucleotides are TGTGCCAGCAGTTTATACCCCGGGACAGGGGGTGCTGGCTACACCTTC. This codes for CASSLYPGTGGAGYTF.

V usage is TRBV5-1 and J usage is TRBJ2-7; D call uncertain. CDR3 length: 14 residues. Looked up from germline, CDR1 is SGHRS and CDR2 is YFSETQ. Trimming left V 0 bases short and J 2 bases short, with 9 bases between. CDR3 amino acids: CASSLDSPTYEQYF. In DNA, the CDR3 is TGCGCCAGCAGCTTGGACTCTCCTACCTACGAGCAGTACTTC.

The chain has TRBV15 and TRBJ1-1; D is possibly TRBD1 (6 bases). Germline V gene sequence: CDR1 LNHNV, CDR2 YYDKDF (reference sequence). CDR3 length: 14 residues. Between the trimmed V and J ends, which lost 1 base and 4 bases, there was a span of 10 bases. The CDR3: CATSRGQAGTEAFF. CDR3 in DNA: TGTGCCACCAGCAGAGGACAGGCTGGCACTGAAGCTTTCTTT.

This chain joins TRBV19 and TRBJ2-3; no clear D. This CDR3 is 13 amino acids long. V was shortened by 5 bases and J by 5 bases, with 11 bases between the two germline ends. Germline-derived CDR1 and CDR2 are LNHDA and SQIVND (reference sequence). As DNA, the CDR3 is TGTGCCAGTAGTGTCTCCCCGGGAGATACGCAGTATTTT. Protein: CASSVSPGDTQYF.

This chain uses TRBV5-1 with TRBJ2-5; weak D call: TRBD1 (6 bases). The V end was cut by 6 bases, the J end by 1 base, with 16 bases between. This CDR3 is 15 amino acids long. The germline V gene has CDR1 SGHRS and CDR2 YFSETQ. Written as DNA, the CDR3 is TGCGCCAGCACCCCAATGGGGGCGGGCCAAGAGACCCAGTACTTC. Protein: CASTPMGAGQETQYF.

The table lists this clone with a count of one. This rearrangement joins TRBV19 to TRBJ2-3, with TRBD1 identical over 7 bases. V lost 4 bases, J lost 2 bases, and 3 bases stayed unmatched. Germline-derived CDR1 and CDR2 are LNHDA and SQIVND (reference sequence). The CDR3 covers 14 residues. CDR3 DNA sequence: TGTGCCAGTAGTACCGGGACAGCCACAGATACGCAGTATTTT. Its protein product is CASSTGTATDTQYF. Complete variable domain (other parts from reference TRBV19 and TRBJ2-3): DGGITQSPKYLFRKEGQNVTLSCEQNLNHDAMYWYRQDPGQGLRLIYYSQIVNDFQKGDIAEGYSVSREKKESFPLTVTSAQKNPTAFYLCASSTGTATDTQYFGPGTRLTVL.

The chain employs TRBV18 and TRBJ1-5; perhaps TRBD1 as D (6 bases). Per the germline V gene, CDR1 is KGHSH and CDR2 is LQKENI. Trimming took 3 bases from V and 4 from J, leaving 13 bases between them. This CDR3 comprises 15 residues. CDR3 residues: CASSPGGLENQPQHF. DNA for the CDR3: TGTGCCAGCTCACCGGGGGGGCTGGAGAATCAGCCCCAGCATTTT.

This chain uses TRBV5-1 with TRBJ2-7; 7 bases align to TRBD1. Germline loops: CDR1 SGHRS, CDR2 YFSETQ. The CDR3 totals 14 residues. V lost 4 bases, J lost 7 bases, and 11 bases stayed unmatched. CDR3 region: CASSPQPTGVEQYF. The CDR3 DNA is TGCGCCAGCAGCCCCCAGCCCACAGGGGTTGAGCAGTACTTC.

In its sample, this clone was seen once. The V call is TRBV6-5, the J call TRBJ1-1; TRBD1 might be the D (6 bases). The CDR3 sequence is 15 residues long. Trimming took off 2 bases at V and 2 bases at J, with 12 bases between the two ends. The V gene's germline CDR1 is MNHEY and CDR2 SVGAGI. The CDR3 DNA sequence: TGTGCCAGCAGTTACCCAGGGACACCCAACACTGAAGCTTTCTTT. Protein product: CASSYPGTPNTEAFF.

The CDR3: CASSRQTGGAVTEAFF. DNA of the CDR3: TGCGCCAGCAGCCGGCAGACAGGGGGCGCGGTCACTGAAGCTTTCTTT. The gene calls are TRBV4-1 and TRBJ1-1; 10 nucleotides align to TRBD1. Trimming removed 4 bases from V and 4 bases from J; junction bases left unmatched: 9. The length of the CDR3 is 16 residues. Germline assignment: CDR1 MGHRA and CDR2 YSYEKL.

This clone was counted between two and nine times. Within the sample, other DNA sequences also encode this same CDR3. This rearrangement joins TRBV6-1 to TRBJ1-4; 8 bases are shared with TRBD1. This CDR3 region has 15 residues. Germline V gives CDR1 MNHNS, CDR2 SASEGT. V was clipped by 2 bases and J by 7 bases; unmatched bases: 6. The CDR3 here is CASSEIQGTGEKLFF. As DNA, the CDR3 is TGTGCCAGCAGTGAAATCCAGGGGACAGGTGAAAAACTGTTTTTT.